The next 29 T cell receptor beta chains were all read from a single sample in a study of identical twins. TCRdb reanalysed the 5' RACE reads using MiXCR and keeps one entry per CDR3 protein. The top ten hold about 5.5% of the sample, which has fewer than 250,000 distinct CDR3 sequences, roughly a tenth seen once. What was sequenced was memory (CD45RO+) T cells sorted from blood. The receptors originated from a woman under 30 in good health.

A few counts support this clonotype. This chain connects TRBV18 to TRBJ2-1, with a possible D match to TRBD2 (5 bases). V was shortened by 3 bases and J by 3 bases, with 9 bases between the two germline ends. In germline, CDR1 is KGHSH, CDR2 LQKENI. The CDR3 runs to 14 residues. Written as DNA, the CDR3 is TGTGCCAGCTCACCGGAGCGGCACTACAATGAGCAGTTCTTC. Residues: CASSPERHYNEQFF. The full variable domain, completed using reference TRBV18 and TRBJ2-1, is NAGVMQNPRHLVRRRGQEARLRCSPMKGHSHVYWYRQLPEEGLKFMVYLQKENIIDESGMPKERFSAEFPKEGPSILRIQQVVRGDSAAYFCASSPERHYNEQFFGPGTRLTVL.

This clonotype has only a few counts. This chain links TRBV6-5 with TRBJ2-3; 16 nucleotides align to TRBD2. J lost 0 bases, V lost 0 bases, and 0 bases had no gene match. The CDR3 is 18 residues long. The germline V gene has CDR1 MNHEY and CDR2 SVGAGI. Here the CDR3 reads CASSYSGLAGGSTDTQYF. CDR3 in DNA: TGTGCCAGCAGTTACTCGGGACTAGCGGGAGGGAGCACAGATACGCAGTATTTT.

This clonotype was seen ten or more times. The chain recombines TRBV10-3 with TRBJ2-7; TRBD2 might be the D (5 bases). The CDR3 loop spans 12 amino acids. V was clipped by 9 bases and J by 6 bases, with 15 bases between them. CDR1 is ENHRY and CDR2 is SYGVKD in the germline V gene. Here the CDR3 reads CAIRTVKGEQYF. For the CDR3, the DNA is TGTGCCATTCGGACTGTCAAGGGCGAGCAGTACTTC.

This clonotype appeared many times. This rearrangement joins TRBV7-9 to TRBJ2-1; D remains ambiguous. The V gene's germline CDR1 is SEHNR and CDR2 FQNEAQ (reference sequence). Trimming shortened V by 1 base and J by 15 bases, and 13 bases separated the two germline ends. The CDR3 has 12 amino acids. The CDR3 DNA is TGTGCCAGCAGCTTAGATGGCACCGGCCCGTTCTTC. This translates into CASSLDGTGPFF.

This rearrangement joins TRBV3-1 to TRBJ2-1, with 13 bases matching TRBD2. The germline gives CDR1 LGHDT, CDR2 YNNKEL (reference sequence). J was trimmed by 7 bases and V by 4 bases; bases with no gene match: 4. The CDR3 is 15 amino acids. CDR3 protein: CASSLLAGGRNEQFF. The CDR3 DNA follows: TGTGCCAGCAGCCTACTAGCGGGAGGGCGGAATGAGCAGTTCTTC.

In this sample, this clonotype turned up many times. Written as DNA, the CDR3 is TGTGCCAGCGCCCCCAGCTATCGGGGAGAGACCCAGTACTTC. Protein sequence: CASAPSYRGETQYF. The V call is TRBV12-3 or TRBV12-4, the J call TRBJ2-5; D may be TRBD2 (5 bases). Trimming shortened V by 8 bases and J by 4 bases, and 17 bases separated the two germline ends. CDR3 length: 14 residues.

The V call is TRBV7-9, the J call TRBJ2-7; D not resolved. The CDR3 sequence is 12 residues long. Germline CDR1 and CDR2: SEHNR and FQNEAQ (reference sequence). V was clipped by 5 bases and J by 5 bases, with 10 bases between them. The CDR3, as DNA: TGTGCCAGCAGCCTGGAAGTGGACGAGCAGTACTTC. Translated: CASSLEVDEQYF.

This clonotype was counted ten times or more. Here the CDR3 reads CSARRADYNEKLFF. The CDR3 nucleotides are TGCAGTGCTAGAAGGGCGGATTATAATGAAAAACTGTTTTTT. The V gene is TRBV20-1, the J gene TRBJ1-4; D gene unclear. V shed 2 bases and J shed 4 bases, with 11 bases lying between them. Germline V CDR1 and CDR2: DFQATT, SNEGSKA (reference sequence). The CDR3 runs to 14 residues.

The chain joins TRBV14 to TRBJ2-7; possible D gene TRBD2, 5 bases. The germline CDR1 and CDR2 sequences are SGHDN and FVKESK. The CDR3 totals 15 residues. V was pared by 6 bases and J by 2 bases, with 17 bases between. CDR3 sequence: CASRNRGVGAYEQYF. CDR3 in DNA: TGTGCCAGCAGAAACCGGGGAGTCGGGGCCTACGAGCAGTACTTC.

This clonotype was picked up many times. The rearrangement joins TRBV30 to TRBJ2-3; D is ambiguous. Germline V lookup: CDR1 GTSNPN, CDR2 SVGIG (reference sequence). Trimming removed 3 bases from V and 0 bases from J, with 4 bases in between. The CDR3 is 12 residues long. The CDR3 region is CAWRWSTDTQYF. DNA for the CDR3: TGTGCCTGGAGATGGAGCACAGATACGCAGTATTTT.

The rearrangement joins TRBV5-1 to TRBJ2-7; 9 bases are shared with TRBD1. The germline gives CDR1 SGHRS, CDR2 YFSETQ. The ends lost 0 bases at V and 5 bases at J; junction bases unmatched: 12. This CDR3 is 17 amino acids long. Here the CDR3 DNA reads TGCGCCAGCAGCTTGGGGTTTGGGACAGGGTCTTTCCACGAGCAGTACTTC. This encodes CASSLGFGTGSFHEQYF.

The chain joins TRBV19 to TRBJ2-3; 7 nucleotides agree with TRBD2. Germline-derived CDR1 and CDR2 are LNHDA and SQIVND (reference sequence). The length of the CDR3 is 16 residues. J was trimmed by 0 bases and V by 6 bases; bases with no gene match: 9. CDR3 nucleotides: TGTGCCAGTAGCGACCCGGGACTACCTAGCACAGATACGCAGTATTTT. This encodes CASSDPGLPSTDTQYF.

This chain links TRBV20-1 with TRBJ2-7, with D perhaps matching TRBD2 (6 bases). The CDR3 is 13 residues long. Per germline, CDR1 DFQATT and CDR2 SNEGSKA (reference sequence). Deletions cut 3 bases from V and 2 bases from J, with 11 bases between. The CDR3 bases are TGCAGTGCTAGGGGGGGTTCAACCTACGAGCAGTACTTC. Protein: CSARGGSTYEQYF.

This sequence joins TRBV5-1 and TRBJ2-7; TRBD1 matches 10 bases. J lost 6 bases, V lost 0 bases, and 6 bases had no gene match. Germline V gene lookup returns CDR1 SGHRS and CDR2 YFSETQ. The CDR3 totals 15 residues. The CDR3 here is CASSLVVGTGAEQYF. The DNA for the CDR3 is TGCGCCAGCAGCTTGGTCGTCGGGACAGGGGCCGAGCAGTACTTC.

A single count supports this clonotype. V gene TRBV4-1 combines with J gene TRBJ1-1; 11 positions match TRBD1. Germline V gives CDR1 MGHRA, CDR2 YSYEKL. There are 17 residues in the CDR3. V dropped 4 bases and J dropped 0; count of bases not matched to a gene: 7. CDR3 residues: CASSPGQGDIMNTEAFF. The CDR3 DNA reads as TGCGCCAGCAGCCCGGGACAGGGGGACATAATGAACACTGAAGCTTTCTTT.

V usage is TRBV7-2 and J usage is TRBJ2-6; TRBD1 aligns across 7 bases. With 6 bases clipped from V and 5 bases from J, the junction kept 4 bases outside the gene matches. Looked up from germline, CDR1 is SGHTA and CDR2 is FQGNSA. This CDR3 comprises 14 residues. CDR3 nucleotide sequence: TGTGCCAGCAGTCGACAGGGATGGGCCAACGTCCTGACTTTC. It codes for CASSRQGWANVLTF.

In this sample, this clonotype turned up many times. CDR3 residues: CSATDWDGTQYF. Here the CDR3 DNA reads TGCAGTGCTACGGACTGGGACGGGACCCAGTACTTC. V gene TRBV20-1 combines with J gene TRBJ2-5; D may correspond to TRBD1 or TRBD2 (5 bases each). Trimming stripped 4 bases from V and 7 bases from J, with 13 bases between. The germline gives CDR1 DFQATT, CDR2 SNEGSKA (reference sequence). This CDR3 has 12 amino acids.

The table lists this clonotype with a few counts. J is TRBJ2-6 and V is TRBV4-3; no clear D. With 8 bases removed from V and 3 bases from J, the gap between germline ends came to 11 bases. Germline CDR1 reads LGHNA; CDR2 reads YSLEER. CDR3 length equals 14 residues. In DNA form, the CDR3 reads TGCGCCAGCCGGAGTTCGGGTGGGGCCAACGTCCTGACTTTC. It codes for CASRSSGGANVLTF.

The CDR3 sequence: CASSPTGGRSYNEQFF. The CDR3 nucleotides read TGTGCCAGCTCGCCGACAGGGGGGAGGTCCTACAATGAGCAGTTCTTC. The V gene is TRBV18, the J gene TRBJ2-1, with TRBD1 matching over 9 bases. V lost 6 bases and J lost 1; bases outside the gene matches: 7. Germline V gene data show CDR1 as KGHSH and CDR2 as LQKENI. This CDR3 spans 16 amino acids. Using reference TRBV18 and TRBJ2-1 for the parts outside the CDR3, the full variable domain is NAGVMQNPRHLVRRRGQEARLRCSPMKGHSHVYWYRQLPEEGLKFMVYLQKENIIDESGMPKERFSAEFPKEGPSILRIQQVVRGDSAAYFCASSPTGGRSYNEQFFGPGTRLTVL.

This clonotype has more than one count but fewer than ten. The CDR3 loop reads CASSFVGGNQPQHF. DNA of the CDR3: TGTGCCAGCAGTTTCGTCGGGGGAAATCAGCCCCAGCATTTT. The chain joins TRBV27 to TRBJ1-5; tentative D call: TRBD1 (5 bases). The CDR3 is 14 amino acids. Trimming took off 3 bases at V and 4 bases at J, with 10 bases between the two ends. Germline loops: CDR1 MNHEY, CDR2 SMNVEV (reference sequence).

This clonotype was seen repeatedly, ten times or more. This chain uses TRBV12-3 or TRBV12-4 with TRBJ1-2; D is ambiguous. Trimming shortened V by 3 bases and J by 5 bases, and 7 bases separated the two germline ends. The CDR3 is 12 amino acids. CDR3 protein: CASSLPGYGYTF. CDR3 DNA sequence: TGTGCCAGCAGTTTGCCCGGGTATGGCTACACCTTC.

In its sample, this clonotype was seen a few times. As DNA, the CDR3 is TGTGCCAGCAGCACCGGGACTAGCGGAAGGGAGACCCAGTACTTC. This codes for CASSTGTSGRETQYF. The chain has TRBV7-2 and TRBJ2-5, with 11 bases lining up with TRBD2. The CDR3 is 15 amino acids. After removal of 5 bases from V and 5 bases from J, the junction contained 7 bases not matched to a gene. Per germline, CDR1 SGHTA and CDR2 FQGNSA.

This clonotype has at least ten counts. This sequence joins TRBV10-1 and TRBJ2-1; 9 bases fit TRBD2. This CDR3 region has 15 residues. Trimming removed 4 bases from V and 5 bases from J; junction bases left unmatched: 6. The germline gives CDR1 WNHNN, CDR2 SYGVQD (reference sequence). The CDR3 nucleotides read TGCGCCAGCAGTGCCCCGACTAGCGGAAACAATGAGCAGTTCTTC. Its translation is CASSAPTSGNNEQFF.

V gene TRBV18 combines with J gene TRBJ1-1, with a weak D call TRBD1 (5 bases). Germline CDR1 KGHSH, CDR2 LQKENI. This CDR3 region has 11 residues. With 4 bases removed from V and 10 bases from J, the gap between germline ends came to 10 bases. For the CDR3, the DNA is TGTGCCAGCTCACTGCCCGGGACAGCTTTCTTT. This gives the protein CASSLPGTAFF.

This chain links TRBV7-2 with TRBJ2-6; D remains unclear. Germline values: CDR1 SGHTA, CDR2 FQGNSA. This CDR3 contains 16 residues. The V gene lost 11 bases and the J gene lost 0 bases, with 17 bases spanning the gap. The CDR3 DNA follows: TGTGCCGACTTGGCGTCCCCTAGCTCTGGGGCCAACGTCCTGACTTTC. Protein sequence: CADLASPSSGANVLTF.

The CDR3 DNA follows: TGTGCCAGCAGCTCTCCGGGACAGGGGTACACTGAAGCTTTCTTT. This sequence encodes CASSSPGQGYTEAFF. The chain uses TRBV5-6 and TRBJ1-1, with 10 bases lining up with TRBD1. The germline gives CDR1 SGHDT, CDR2 YYEEEE. Trimming removed 3 bases from V and 3 bases from J; junction bases left unmatched: 5. The CDR3 totals 15 residues.

The DNA for the CDR3 is TGCGCCAGCAGCCGACAGGGGAGTACTGAAGCTTTCTTT. Translation gives CASSRQGSTEAFF. The chain uses TRBV5-1 and TRBJ1-1, with 8 nucleotides matching TRBD1. Germline-derived CDR1 and CDR2 are SGHRS and YFSETQ. This CDR3 has 13 amino acids. The ends lost 4 bases at V and 5 bases at J; junction bases unmatched: 4.

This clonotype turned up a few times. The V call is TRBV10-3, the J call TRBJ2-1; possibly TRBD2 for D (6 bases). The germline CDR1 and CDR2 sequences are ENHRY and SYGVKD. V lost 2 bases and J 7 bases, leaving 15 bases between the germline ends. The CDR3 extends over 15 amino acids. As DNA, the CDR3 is TGTGCCATCAGTGAGACCCCTCGGGGGTCGAATGAGCAGTTCTTC. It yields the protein CAISETPRGSNEQFF.

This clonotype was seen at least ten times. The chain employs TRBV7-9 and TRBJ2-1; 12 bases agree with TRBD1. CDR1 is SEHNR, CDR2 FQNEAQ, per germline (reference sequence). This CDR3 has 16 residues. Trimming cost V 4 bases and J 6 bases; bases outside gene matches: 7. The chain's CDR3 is CASSSPGQGALNEQFF. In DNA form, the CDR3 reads TGTGCCAGCAGCTCACCGGGACAGGGGGCGCTCAATGAGCAGTTCTTC.